Reported below is one T cell receptor beta chain. Its target is unknown. The entry originates in a study of CD8+CD57+ T cells in acquired aplastic anemia. Overall study: Isolated CD4+ and CD8+ cells, once sorted, yielded DNA averaging around 3.1 ug. Some 10 million reads were obtained on average for healthy donor CD4+ cells. Overall study results and limits: Patients had roughly 29 CD8+ CDR3 sequences in common with controls (the shared set). With respect to CD8+ Simpson's diversity, patients and controls did not differ significantly.

The template for TCR beta VDJ and CDR3 sequence profiling was genomic DNA. One entry per CDR3 protein, called by TCRdb with MiXCR from the reads. This sample has 100,000 to 120,000 distinct CDR3 sequences, with 50% to 65% found just once. The CDR3 totals 13 residues. Germline V gene data show CDR1 as SNHLY and CDR2 as FYNNEI. The V and J ends lost 6 bases and 12 bases respectively, with 15 bases between them. This chain joins TRBV2 and TRBJ1-6, with a possible D match to TRBD1 (6 bases). The material sequenced was sorted CD4+, CD8+, or CD8+CD57+ T cells (not recorded which) from PBMCs. This TCR was recovered from a human donor in good health, serving as a control. CDR3 region: CASREDSPGPLHF. The CDR3 DNA reads TGTGCCAGCAGGGAGGACAGCCCCGGACCCCTCCACTTT. Full variable domain (outside the CDR3, taken from reference TRBV2 and TRBJ1-6): EPEVTQTPSHQVTQMGQEVILRCVPISNHLYFYWYRQILGQKVEFLVSFYNNEISEKSEIFDDQFSVERPDGSNFTLKIRSTKLEDSAMYFCASREDSPGPLHFGNGTRLTVT.